Listed below are T cell receptor beta chains from one sample, sequenced in a study of blood T cell repertoires in COVID-19. Clones were read by immunoSEQ multiplex PCR, and TCRdb kept only the in-frame ones, dropping some. The table has about 87,000 clones, roughly 80% seen once; the top ten hold about 4.2%. Sequenced input: peripheral blood. The receptors stem from a woman between 45 and 65 years old with acute or convalescent COVID-19. Each CDR3 is given with its conserved first and last residue. A D gene is named only where the DNA matches it firmly. Some rows mark clone size as missing; the rest say once, few, many or name a class of expanded clone.

V gene: TRBV7-9; D gene: -; clone size: -; J gene: TRBJ1-2; CDR3 DNA: TGTGCCAGCAGCTTCGAGACCCCTCTGGGCGGCTACACCTTC; CDR3 protein: CASSFETPLGGYTF
V gene: TRBV27; D gene: -; clone size: many; J gene: TRBJ1-6; CDR3 DNA: TGTGCCAGCAGACAGGCTCGAGCCTATTCACCCCTCCACTTT; CDR3 protein: CASRQARAYSPLHF
V gene: TRBV4-1; D gene: -; clone size: once; J gene: TRBJ1-4; CDR3 DNA: TGCGCCAGCAGCCAAACAGACAGTTTTAATGAAAAACTGTTTTTT; CDR3 protein: CASSQTDSFNEKLFF
V gene: TRBV20-1; D gene: -; clone size: -; J gene: TRBJ2-7; CDR3 DNA: TGCAGTGCTAGTCAGGGGACTACCTACGAGCAGTACTTC; CDR3 protein: CSASQGTTYEQYF
V gene: TRBV19; D gene: -; clone size: -; J gene: TRBJ1-6; CDR3 DNA: TGTGCCAGTAGTATGTGGCAGGGTGAATATTCACCCCTCCACTTT; CDR3 protein: CASSMWQGEYSPLHF
V gene: TRBV9; D gene: -; clone size: -; J gene: TRBJ1-5; CDR3 DNA: TGTGCCAGCAGCGCCACAGCTTGGGATCAGCCCCAGCATTTT; CDR3 protein: CASSATAWDQPQHF
V gene: TRBV19; D gene: -; clone size: -; J gene: TRBJ1-1; CDR3 DNA: TGTGCCAGTAGTATAGATCAGCCAGGGAACACTGAAGCTTTCTTT; CDR3 protein: CASSIDQPGNTEAFF
V gene: TRBV6-5; D gene: TRBD1; clone size: -; J gene: TRBJ1-2; CDR3 DNA: TGTGCCAGCAGTTCCGGGACAGGGGGCAGCTCCTATGGCTACACCTTC; CDR3 protein: CASSSGTGGSSYGYTF
V gene: TRBV28; D gene: TRBD2; clone size: few; J gene: TRBJ2-2; CDR3 DNA: TGTGCCAGCACCGGGGAGGGACTAAACACCGGGGAGCTGTTTTTT; CDR3 protein: CASTGEGLNTGELFF
V gene: TRBV7-2; D gene: TRBD1; clone size: once; J gene: TRBJ1-2; CDR3 DNA: TGTGCCAGCAGCACCTGGACAGGACGCAAGTACTATGGCTACACCTTC; CDR3 protein: CASSTWTGRKYYGYTF
V gene: TRBV7-8; D gene: -; clone size: -; J gene: TRBJ2-7; CDR3 DNA: TGTGCCAGCAGCTTAGCGAGTCTAAACCCCTTCCACTACGAGCAGTACTTC; CDR3 protein: CASSLASLNPFHYEQYF
V gene: TRBV29-1; D gene: -; clone size: -; J gene: TRBJ1-6; CDR3 DNA: TGCAGCGTTGCTAGTGGCACAAGTAATTCACCCCTCCACTTT; CDR3 protein: CSVASGTSNSPLHF
V gene: TRBV5-1; D gene: -; clone size: -; J gene: TRBJ1-1; CDR3 DNA: TGCGCCAGCAGTGAAGGAGGGATCGAGACTGAAGCTTTCTTT; CDR3 protein: CASSEGGIETEAFF
V gene: TRBV19; D gene: -; clone size: -; J gene: TRBJ1-2; CDR3 DNA: TGTGCCAGTACCCCGGCCGCAGGGCACGGTAACTATGGCTACACCTTC; CDR3 protein: CASTPAAGHGNYGYTF
V gene: TRBV7-9; D gene: TRBD1; clone size: -; J gene: TRBJ1-2; CDR3 DNA: TGTGCCAGCAGCTTAGGACAGGGGTTCGTGGGGTATGGCTACACCTTC; CDR3 protein: CASSLGQGFVGYGYTF
V gene: TRBV4-2; D gene: -; clone size: -; J gene: TRBJ1-1; CDR3 DNA: TGTGCCAGCAGCCAACGTGTAGCCGCGAACACTGAAGCTTTCTTT; CDR3 protein: CASSQRVAANTEAFF
V gene: TRBV28; D gene: TRBD1; clone size: few; J gene: TRBJ1-2; CDR3 DNA: TGTGCCAGCAGTCCGCCGGGACAGTACTATGGCTACACCTTC; CDR3 protein: CASSPPGQYYGYTF
V gene: TRBV7-9; D gene: -; clone size: -; J gene: TRBJ2-7; CDR3 DNA: TGTGCCAGCAGCTTAGGGACTTGGGAGCAGTACTTC; CDR3 protein: CASSLGTWEQYF
V gene: TRBV5-6; D gene: TRBD1; clone size: few; J gene: TRBJ2-3; CDR3 DNA: TGTGCCAGCAGCGCTTACGGCAGGGGGCTTCTGAGCACAGATACGCAGTATTTT; CDR3 protein: CASSAYGRGLLSTDTQYF
V gene: TRBV5-8; D gene: TRBD1; clone size: -; J gene: TRBJ2-2; CDR3 DNA: TGTGCCAGCAGATTAGGGGGCGCCTACACCGGGGAGCTGTTTTTT; CDR3 protein: CASRLGGAYTGELFF
V gene: TRBV5-1; D gene: TRBD2; clone size: -; J gene: TRBJ2-3; CDR3 DNA: TGCGCCAGCAGCTTGGCCAGCGGGACCACAGATACGCAGTATTTT; CDR3 protein: CASSLASGTTDTQYF
V gene: TRBV6-5; D gene: TRBD1; clone size: few; J gene: TRBJ1-5; CDR3 DNA: TGTGCCAGCAGTCCGCAGGGGGCTAGCAATCAGCCCCAGCATTTT; CDR3 protein: CASSPQGASNQPQHF
V gene: TRBV5-6; D gene: -; clone size: -; J gene: TRBJ1-4; CDR3 DNA: TGTGCCAGCAGCTTGGGGGCATTAGGAGAAAAACTGTTTTTT; CDR3 protein: CASSLGALGEKLFF
V gene: TRBV27; D gene: TRBD1; clone size: -; J gene: TRBJ2-3; CDR3 DNA: TGTGCCAGCAGTTTATTAACCCCCCGACAGGGGAGCACAGATACGCAGTATTTT; CDR3 protein: CASSLLTPRQGSTDTQYF
V gene: TRBV20-1; D gene: TRBD1; clone size: -; J gene: TRBJ1-1; CDR3 DNA: TGCAGTGCTAGTCGGGACAGATTAAACACTGAAGCTTTCTTT; CDR3 protein: CSASRDRLNTEAFF
V gene: TRBV6-5; D gene: -; clone size: -; J gene: TRBJ1-5; CDR3 DNA: TGTGCCAGCAGCCCCGCCGGGGTCAATCAGCCCCAGCATTTT; CDR3 protein: CASSPAGVNQPQHF
V gene: TRBV3-1/TRBV3-2; D gene: -; clone size: once; J gene: TRBJ1-1; CDR3 DNA: TGTGCCAGCAGCCAAGATCTCACGGGAGGGATCACTGAAGCTTTCTTT; CDR3 protein: CASSQDLTGGITEAFF
V gene: TRBV7-8; D gene: -; clone size: -; J gene: TRBJ2-1; CDR3 DNA: TGTGCCAGCAGCTTGGTCCGGGCGCAGGGGATTTTAGATGAGCAGTTCTTC; CDR3 protein: CASSLVRAQGILDEQFF
V gene: TRBV10-1; D gene: TRBD2; clone size: -; J gene: TRBJ2-5; CDR3 DNA: TGCGCCAGCCCGGAGAGGGGGACTAGCGGGGGCATCCAAATTCCCCCGGAGACCCAGTACTTC; CDR3 protein: CASPERGTSGGIQIPPETQYF
V gene: TRBV29-1; D gene: TRBD1; clone size: -; J gene: TRBJ2-1; CDR3 DNA: TGCAGCGTCGCTGACAGGGGAGGCAATGAGCAGTTCTTC; CDR3 protein: CSVADRGGNEQFF
V gene: TRBV12-3/TRBV12-4; D gene: -; clone size: once; J gene: TRBJ1-1; CDR3 DNA: TGTGCCAGCCGCCAGGGAGGGGCCGAAGCTTTCTTT; CDR3 protein: CASRQGGAEAFF
V gene: TRBV5-6; D gene: -; clone size: -; J gene: TRBJ1-2; CDR3 DNA: TGTGCCAGCAGCTTACCCACAGTGTCCTATGGCTACACCTTC; CDR3 protein: CASSLPTVSYGYTF
V gene: TRBV15; D gene: TRBD2; clone size: -; J gene: TRBJ2-3; CDR3 DNA: TGTGCCACCAGCAGAGTGGGCGGGGGGATGGATACGCAGTATTTT; CDR3 protein: CATSRVGGGMDTQYF
V gene: TRBV7-7; D gene: -; clone size: few; J gene: TRBJ2-1; CDR3 DNA: TGTGCCAGCAGCCAAGACAGGTACAATGAGCAGTTCTTC; CDR3 protein: CASSQDRYNEQFF
V gene: TRBV5-1; D gene: -; clone size: -; J gene: TRBJ2-3; CDR3 DNA: TGCGCCAGCAGCTTGGAACTCAGACAGCACACAGATACGCAGTATTTT; CDR3 protein: CASSLELRQHTDTQYF
V gene: TRBV27; D gene: TRBD1; clone size: -; J gene: TRBJ2-1; CDR3 DNA: TGTGCCAGCAGGGGACAGGGGTCGTTCATGAATGAGCAGTTCTTC; CDR3 protein: CASRGQGSFMNEQFF
V gene: TRBV28; D gene: TRBD2; clone size: -; J gene: TRBJ2-7; CDR3 DNA: TGTGCCAGCAGTTCGGGGCTAGCGGGGGGGCCGTTTGACTACGAGCAGTACTTC; CDR3 protein: CASSSGLAGGPFDYEQYF